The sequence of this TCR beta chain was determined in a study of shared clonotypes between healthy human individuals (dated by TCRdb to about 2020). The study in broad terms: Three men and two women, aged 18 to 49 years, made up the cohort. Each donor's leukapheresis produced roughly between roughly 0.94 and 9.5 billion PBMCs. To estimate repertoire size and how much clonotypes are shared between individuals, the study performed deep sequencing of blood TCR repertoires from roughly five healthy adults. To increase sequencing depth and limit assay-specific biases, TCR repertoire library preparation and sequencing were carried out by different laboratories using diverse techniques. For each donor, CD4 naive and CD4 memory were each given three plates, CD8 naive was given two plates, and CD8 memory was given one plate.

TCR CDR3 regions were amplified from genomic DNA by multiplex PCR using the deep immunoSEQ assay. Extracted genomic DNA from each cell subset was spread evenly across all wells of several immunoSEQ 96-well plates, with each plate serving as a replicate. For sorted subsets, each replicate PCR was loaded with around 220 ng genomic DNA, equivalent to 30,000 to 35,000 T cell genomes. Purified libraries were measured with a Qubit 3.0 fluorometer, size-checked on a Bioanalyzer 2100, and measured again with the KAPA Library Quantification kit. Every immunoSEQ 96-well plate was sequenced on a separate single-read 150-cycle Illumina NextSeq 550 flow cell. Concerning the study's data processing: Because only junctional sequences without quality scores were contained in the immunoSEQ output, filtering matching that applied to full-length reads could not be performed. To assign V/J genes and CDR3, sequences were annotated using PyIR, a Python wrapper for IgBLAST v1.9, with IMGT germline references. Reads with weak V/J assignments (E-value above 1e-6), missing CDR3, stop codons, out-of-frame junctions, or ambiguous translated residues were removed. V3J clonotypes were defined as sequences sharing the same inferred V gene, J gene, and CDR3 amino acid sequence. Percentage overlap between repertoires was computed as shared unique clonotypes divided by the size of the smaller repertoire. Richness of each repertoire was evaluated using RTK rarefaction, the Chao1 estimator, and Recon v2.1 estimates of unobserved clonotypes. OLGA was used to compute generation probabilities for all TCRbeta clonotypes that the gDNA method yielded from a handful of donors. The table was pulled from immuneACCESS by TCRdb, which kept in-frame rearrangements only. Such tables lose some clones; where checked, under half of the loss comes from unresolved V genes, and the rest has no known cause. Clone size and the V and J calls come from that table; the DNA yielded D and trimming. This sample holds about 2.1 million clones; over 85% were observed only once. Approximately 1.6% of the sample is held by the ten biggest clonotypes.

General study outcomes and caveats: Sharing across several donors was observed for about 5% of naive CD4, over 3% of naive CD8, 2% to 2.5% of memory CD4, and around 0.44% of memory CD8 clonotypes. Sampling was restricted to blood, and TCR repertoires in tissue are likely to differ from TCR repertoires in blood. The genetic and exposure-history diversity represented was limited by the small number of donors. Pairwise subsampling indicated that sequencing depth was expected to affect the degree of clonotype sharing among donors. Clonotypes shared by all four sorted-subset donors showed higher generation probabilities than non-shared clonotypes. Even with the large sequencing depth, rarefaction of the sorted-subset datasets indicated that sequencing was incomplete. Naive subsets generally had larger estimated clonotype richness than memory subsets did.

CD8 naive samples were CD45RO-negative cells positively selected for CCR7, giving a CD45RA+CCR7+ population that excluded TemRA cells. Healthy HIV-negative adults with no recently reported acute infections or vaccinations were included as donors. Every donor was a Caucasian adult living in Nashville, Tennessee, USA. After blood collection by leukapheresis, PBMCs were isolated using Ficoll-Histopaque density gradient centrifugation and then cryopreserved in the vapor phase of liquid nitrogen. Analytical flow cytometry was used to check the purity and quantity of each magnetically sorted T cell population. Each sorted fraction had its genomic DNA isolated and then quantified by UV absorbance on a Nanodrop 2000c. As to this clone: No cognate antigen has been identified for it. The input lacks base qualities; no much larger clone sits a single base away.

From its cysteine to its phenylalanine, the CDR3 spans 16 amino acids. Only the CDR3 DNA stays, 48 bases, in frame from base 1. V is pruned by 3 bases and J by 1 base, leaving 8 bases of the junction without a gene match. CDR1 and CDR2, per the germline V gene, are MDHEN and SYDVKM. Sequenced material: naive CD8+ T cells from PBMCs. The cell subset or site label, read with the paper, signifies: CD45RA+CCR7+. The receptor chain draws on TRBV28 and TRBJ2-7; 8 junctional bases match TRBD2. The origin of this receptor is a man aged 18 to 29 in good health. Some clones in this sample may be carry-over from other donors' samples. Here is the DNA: TGTGCCAGCAGTTTCCCCCGGGGGGGCAATTCCTACGAGCAGTACTTC. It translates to CASSFPRGGNSYEQYF.